The table lists the clone carrying this T cell receptor beta chain with a few counts. What it binds is unknown. This sample was taken from a study of shared clonotypes between healthy human individuals. Broader study findings: Sorted-subset sequencing was shown by rarefaction to be incomplete despite large depth. Sampling covered blood only; tissue repertoires likely differ. Naive subsets tended to show greater estimated richness than memory subsets.

This CDR3 contains 14 residues. V lost 4 bases to trimming and J lost 5 bases; unmatched junction nucleotides: 3. From germline, CDR1 is LGHNA and CDR2 YNFKEQ. Repertoires were generated with immunoSEQ multiplex PCR, while TCRdb's copy carries only in-frame clones and drops some. The sample lists about 110,000 clones; about 70% were seen once. Donors, without exception, were Caucasian adults residing in Nashville, Tennessee. The sample was memory CD8+ T cells sorted from blood. The subset here: CD45RO+ cells pooled with CCR7-negative TemRA cells. The TCR originated in a woman in her 30s in good health. The chain links TRBV4-2 to TRBJ1-5; 9 bases are shared with TRBD1. The CDR3: CASSLRDRDQPQHF. The CDR3 DNA is TGTGCCAGCAGCCTAAGGGACAGGGATCAGCCCCAGCATTTT.